These 21 T cell receptor beta chains share one sample of origin, sequenced in a study of beta chain features in type 1 diabetes. Expressed TCRB transcripts were sequenced because the isolated RNA had all been reverse transcribed beforehand. Measured with immunoSEQ multiplex PCR; TCRdb has only the in-frame clones, and not every one. The sample lists about 250,000 clones; 13% to 15% were seen once. Sequenced material: naive CD4+ T cells from blood. Receptors originate from a woman between 35 and 50 years old in good health.

This clone occurred a few times. CDR3 DNA sequence: TGTGCCAGCAGCCATCAAGAGGCGGGGGGGCTACCCCCCTACGAGCAGTACTTC. This codes for CASSHQEAGGLPPYEQYF. The rearrangement links TRBV7-2 to TRBJ2-7; 9 bases are a match to TRBD2. J gave up 2 bases and V 5 bases, and 16 bases lay outside the gene matches. Germline CDR1 reads SGHTA; CDR2 reads FQGNSA. The CDR3 has 18 residues.

The chain combines TRBV19 with TRBJ1-4; TRBD1 matches at 8 bases. Germline-derived CDR1 and CDR2 are LNHDA and SQIVND (reference sequence). The CDR3 totals 17 residues. Germline trimming cut 5 bases from V and 5 bases from J; bases unmatched to any gene: 13. The CDR3 DNA is TGTGCCAGTAGTCCACCCCGACAGGGGCAATTCAATGAAAAACTGTTTTTT. This encodes CASSPPRQGQFNEKLFF.

This clone was counted only a few times. The chain recombines TRBV10-3 with TRBJ2-3; 8 positions agree with TRBD1. This CDR3 has 16 residues. Germline V gives CDR1 ENHRY, CDR2 SYGVKD. V lost 0 bases to trimming and J lost 1 base; unmatched junction nucleotides: 3. CDR3 amino acids: CAISESNRGGTDTQYF. In DNA, the CDR3 is TGTGCCATCAGTGAGTCAAACAGGGGGGGCACAGATACGCAGTATTTT.

This rearrangement joins TRBV16 to TRBJ2-7; TRBD1 matches at 7 bases. Trimming took 7 bases from V and 3 from J; bases not matched to a gene: 9. Germline V gives CDR1 KGHSY, CDR2 FQNENV. This CDR3 region has 14 residues. The DNA of the CDR3 is TGTGCCAGCACCGCCGAGGCAGGGGGCTACGAGCAGTACTTC. Translation: CASTAEAGGYEQYF.

This clone occurred a few times. The chain employs TRBV5-1 and TRBJ2-4; 15 bases agree with TRBD2. This CDR3 is 20 amino acids long. J gave up 0 bases and V 3 bases, and 10 bases lay outside the gene matches. Germline-derived CDR1 and CDR2 are SGHRS and YFSETQ. In nucleotides, the CDR3 is TGCGCCAGCAGCTCCGGACTAGCGGGGGGGGAACCCCTAGCCAAAAACATTCAGTACTTC. Translating it yields CASSSGLAGGEPLAKNIQYF.

The chain employs TRBV7-9 and TRBJ2-1; 7 bases align to TRBD2. V was clipped by 1 base and J by 8 bases; unmatched bases: 8. CDR3 length: 15 amino acids. The germline V gene has CDR1 SEHNR and CDR2 FQNEAQ (reference sequence). The CDR3 loop is CASSLVGGFVDEQFF. In nucleotides, the CDR3 is TGTGCCAGCAGCTTAGTCGGGGGGTTTGTAGATGAGCAGTTCTTC.

The chain combines TRBV6-5 with TRBJ2-6; 8 bases match TRBD1. Per germline, CDR1 MNHEY and CDR2 SVGAGI. CDR3 length equals 15 residues. V lost 6 bases, J lost 4 bases, and 5 bases stayed unmatched. The CDR3 is CASRAGGYGANVLTF. The CDR3 coding sequence is TGTGCCAGCAGGGCAGGGGGCTACGGGGCCAACGTCCTGACTTTC.

This chain joins TRBV9 and TRBJ2-7; tentatively, D is TRBD1 (6 bases). The CDR3 extends over 15 amino acids. V lost 0 bases, J lost 3 bases, and 13 bases lay in between. From germline, CDR1 is SGDLS and CDR2 YYNGEE. The CDR3 is CASSVVAGAGYEQYF. The CDR3 DNA sequence: TGTGCCAGCAGCGTAGTAGCAGGGGCTGGCTACGAGCAGTACTTC.

This chain uses TRBV7-8 with TRBJ2-4, with 10 bases matching TRBD1. The length of the CDR3 is 17 residues. The junction had 11 bases not matched to a gene; V was cut back by 1 base and J by 8 bases. Germline-derived CDR1 and CDR2 are SGHVS and FQNEAQ. For the CDR3, the DNA is TGTGCCAGCAGCTTAGACCGGGACAGGGGACGCGGAGACATTCAGTACTTC. Its protein is CASSLDRDRGRGDIQYF.

V usage is TRBV20-1 and J usage is TRBJ2-7; D is ambiguous. Trimming took off 4 bases at V and 6 bases at J, with 10 bases between the two ends. The CDR3 length is 11 residues. Per germline, CDR1 DFQATT and CDR2 SNEGSKA (reference sequence). The CDR3 region has the DNA TGCAGTGCTATGACCCTAGGCGAGCAGTACTTC. This sequence encodes CSAMTLGEQYF.

Ten or more counts support this clone. The chain is built from TRBV5-4 and TRBJ1-6, with no clear D. The germline V and J ends were trimmed by 7 bases and 6 bases, with 14 bases remaining between them. The CDR3 spans 14 residues. Germline V gene data show CDR1 as SGHNT and CDR2 as YYREEE (reference sequence). The CDR3, as DNA: TGTGCCAGCGGGGAAGGGAGCCTTAATTCACCCCTCCACTTT. Translated, it gives CASGEGSLNSPLHF.

The chain is built from TRBV2 and TRBJ1-2; weak D call: TRBD1 (5 bases). The V end was cut by 3 bases, the J end by 0 bases, with 8 bases between. The CDR3 loop spans 14 amino acids. Germline V gene lookup returns CDR1 SNHLY and CDR2 FYNNEI. The CDR3 is CASSEGGANYGYTF. The CDR3 coding sequence is TGTGCCAGCAGTGAGGGAGGGGCTAACTATGGCTACACCTTC.

This clone was seen more than once but under ten times. V and J are TRBV5-6 and TRBJ2-1, with a tentative D call TRBD1 (6 bases). This CDR3 is 15 amino acids long. The V gene lost 2 bases and the J gene lost 6 bases, with 15 bases spanning the gap. Per the germline V gene, CDR1 is SGHDT and CDR2 is YYEEEE. The CDR3 loop reads CASSLQGFEVNEQFF. CDR3 nucleotide sequence: TGTGCCAGCAGCTTACAGGGATTTGAAGTCAATGAGCAGTTCTTC.

The gene calls are TRBV10-3 and TRBJ2-1; 9 bases are a match to TRBD2. This CDR3 spans 17 amino acids. Germline V CDR1 and CDR2: ENHRY, SYGVKD. V dropped 4 bases and J dropped 2; count of bases not matched to a gene: 9. In nucleotides, the CDR3 is TGTGCCATCAGTGTATATGGGAGCGGGGGGACCTACAATGAGCAGTTCTTC. Its protein product is CAISVYGSGGTYNEQFF.

The chain joins TRBV5-1 to TRBJ2-2; D is undetermined. Germline assignment: CDR1 SGHRS and CDR2 YFSETQ. The CDR3 is 15 amino acids. V lost 4 bases and J lost 7, with 17 bases in between. The CDR3 here is CASSPRMVKHGELFF. As DNA, the CDR3 is TGCGCCAGCAGCCCTAGAATGGTCAAGCACGGGGAGCTGTTTTTT.

This clone showed up just a few times. V and J are TRBV4-2 and TRBJ2-3; possibly TRBD1 for D (5 bases). Per the germline V gene, CDR1 is LGHNA and CDR2 is YNFKEQ. The CDR3 contains 16 residues. With 0 bases removed from V and 2 bases from J, the gap between germline ends came to 12 bases. The CDR3 reads CASSQESVTVTDTQYF. CDR3 DNA sequence: TGTGCCAGCAGCCAAGAGTCGGTGACAGTCACAGATACGCAGTATTTT.

The chain recombines TRBV4-3 with TRBJ1-6, with 8 bases matching TRBD1. J was trimmed by 10 bases and V by 1 base; bases with no gene match: 6. The germline CDR1 and CDR2 sequences are LGHNA and YSLEER. The CDR3 has 15 residues. In DNA form, the CDR3 reads TGCGCCAGCAGCCAAGCTCAGGACAGGGAATCACCCCTCCACTTT. Translation: CASSQAQDRESPLHF.

This clone was observed many times. V usage is TRBV7-9 and J usage is TRBJ1-3, with 7 bases aligning to TRBD1. V lost 5 bases to trimming and J lost 4 bases; unmatched junction nucleotides: 5. CDR3 size: 14 residues. CDR1 is SEHNR and CDR2 is FQNEAQ in the germline V gene (reference sequence). Written as DNA, the CDR3 is TGTGCCAGCAGCCCGGGACAGATAGGAAACACCATATATTTT. This translates into CASSPGQIGNTIYF.

The V gene is TRBV6-1, the J gene TRBJ2-7; a weak D match, TRBD1 (6 bases). The CDR3 contains 14 residues. Between the trimmed V and J ends, which lost 3 bases and 0 bases, there was a span of 9 bases. The V gene's germline CDR1 is MNHNS and CDR2 SASEGT. The CDR3 region has the DNA TGTGCCAGCAGTGACCAGGGGAGCTCCTACGAGCAGTACTTC. As protein: CASSDQGSSYEQYF.

This clone was counted between two and nine times. The chain uses TRBV18 and TRBJ1-6; the D gene is possibly TRBD1 (6 bases). The germline V gene has CDR1 KGHSH and CDR2 LQKENI. The CDR3 loop spans 16 amino acids. V was clipped by 4 bases and J by 5 bases, with 15 bases between them. The CDR3 nucleotides read TGTGCCAGCTCACTTTCTGGCGGACAGAATAATTCACCCCTCCACTTT. It translates to CASSLSGGQNNSPLHF.

The table lists this clone with a few counts. The chain uses TRBV6-6 and TRBJ2-5; 8 bases agree with TRBD2. The CDR3 totals 16 residues. V was clipped by 5 bases and J by 1 base; unmatched bases: 9. Germline V gene lookup returns CDR1 MNHNY and CDR2 SVGAGI (reference sequence). CDR3 in DNA: TGTGCCAGCAGTCCTGGACTAGCCGACTTCCAAGAGACCCAGTACTTC. This gives the protein CASSPGLADFQETQYF.